Given below is one T cell receptor (beta chain) in context. V shed 5 bases and J shed 0 bases, with 13 bases lying between them. Germline-derived CDR1 and CDR2 are SEHNR and FQNEAQ (reference sequence). This CDR3 is 16 amino acids long. The data stem from a study of CD8 T cells in Susac syndrome. Random-hexamer reverse transcription was applied to about 0.5 to 1 ug RNA. By means of immunoSEQ multiplex PCR, TCR beta CDR3 spanning 54 Vbeta and 13 Jbeta underwent amplification. TCRdb ran MiXCR on the immunoSEQ multiplex PCR reads and lists one entry per CDR3 protein. The sample lists around 280,000 distinct CDR3 sequences, approximately 84% occurring once. Sequencing of TCR beta covered CD8+ and CD4+ T cells obtained from blood.

The genes are TRBV7-9 and TRBJ2-2; tentative D call: TRBD2 (6 bases). Sample: CD8+ T cells from PBMCs. The receptor's source is a human donor with multiple sclerosis. CDR3 coding DNA: TGTGCCAGCAGCGCCAGGGCGGGAACGAACACCGGGGAGCTGTTTTTT. This gives the protein CASSARAGTNTGELFF.